This T cell receptor (beta chain) was sequenced during a study of blood T cell repertoires in COVID-19. Study summary: Specimens from acute and convalescent COVID-19 originated in the United States, Italy and Spain. PBMCs, B-cell-depleted T cells, or T cells were the source of the cDNA or gDNA that made up the material.

Looked up from germline, CDR1 is MNHEY and CDR2 is SVGEGT. Trimming pared 4 bases from V and 4 bases from J, leaving 7 bases between. The CDR3 extends over 12 amino acids. In the original analysis: Estimation of nucleated cell counts relied on the amplification of reference gene primers. Using immunoSEQ multiplex PCR, the repertoire was profiled, and TCRdb retains in-frame clones only, with some absent. D and trimming come from the DNA, and the V and J calls and clone size come from that table. In the table there are more than 200,000 clones, around 80% of which are singletons. Material: peripheral blood. This chain uses TRBV6-2 or TRBV6-3 with TRBJ1-1; D is unclear. This TCR derives from a woman in her forties with active or convalescent COVID-19. DNA for the CDR3: TGTGCCAGCAGTTGGGCAGCCACTGAAGCTTTCTTT. Translating gives CASSWAATEAFF.